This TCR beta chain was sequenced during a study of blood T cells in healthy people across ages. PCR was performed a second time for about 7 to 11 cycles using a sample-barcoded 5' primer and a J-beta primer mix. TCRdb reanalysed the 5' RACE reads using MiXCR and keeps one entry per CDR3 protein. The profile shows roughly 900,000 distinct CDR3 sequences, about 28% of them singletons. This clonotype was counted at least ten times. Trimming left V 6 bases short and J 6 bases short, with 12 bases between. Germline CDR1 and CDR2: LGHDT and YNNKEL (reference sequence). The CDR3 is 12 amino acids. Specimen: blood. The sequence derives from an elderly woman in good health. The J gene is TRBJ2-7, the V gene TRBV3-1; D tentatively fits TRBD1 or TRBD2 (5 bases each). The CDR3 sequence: CASSVRDREQYF. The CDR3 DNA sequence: TGTGCCAGCAGTGTCCGGGACCGCGAGCAGTACTTC.